The 9 T cell receptor beta chains presented below share a single source sample, sequenced in a study of PD-L1 blockade in urothelial cancer (dated by TCRdb to about 2017). The label giving this sample's time point can be read as: pretreatment peripheral blood. The library was built by means of the immunoSEQ multiplex PCR assay. The source is immuneACCESS, and TCRdb retained only in-frame sequences with V and J called. Part of the clones is not carried over; for the studies checked, unresolved V genes explain less than half of this, and the remainder is unexplained. For this sample there are tens of thousands of clones; about four fifths appear just once. Clones ranked in the top ten supply 5.7% of the sample. Sequenced material: PBMCs, taken around atezolizumab (anti-PD-L1) treatment. These receptors originate from a man between 65 and 85 years old with urothelial cancer.

This clone was seen a handful of times. V usage is TRBV11-3 and J usage is TRBJ1-3; 9 bases map to TRBD1. V lost 5 bases to trimming and J lost 0 bases; unmatched junction nucleotides: 17. This CDR3 has 20 amino acids. Germline CDR1 and CDR2: SGHNT and YENEEA. CDR3 sequence reads: CASSPPPGQGMSGSGNTIYF. DNA of the CDR3: TGTGCCAGCAGCCCGCCCCCCGGACAGGGGATGTCCGGCTCTGGAAACACCATATATTTT. Combining the CDR3 with reference TRBV11-3 and TRBJ1-3 gives the whole variable domain EAGVVQSPRYKIIEKKQPVAFWCNPISGHNTLYWYLQNLGQGPELLIRYENEEAVDDSQLPKDRFSAERLKGVDSTLKIQPAELGDSAVYLCASSPPPGQGMSGSGNTIYFGEGSWLTVV.

This chain connects TRBV28 to TRBJ1-2, with D uncertain. V was clipped by 6 bases and J by 8 bases, with 10 bases between them. This CDR3 is 11 amino acids long. CDR1 is MDHEN and CDR2 is SYDVKM in the germline V gene. CDR3 sequence: CASRVLEGYTF. The CDR3 bases are TGTGCCAGCAGGGTACTGGAGGGCTACACCTTC.

The genes are TRBV19 and TRBJ2-1; possibly TRBD2 for D (5 bases). The CDR3 totals 15 residues. V lost 0 bases, J lost 2 bases, and 8 bases lay in between. Germline CDR1 is LNHDA and CDR2 is SQIVND (reference sequence). The CDR3 DNA sequence: TGTGCCAGTAGTATAGAGGACTTAACCTACAATGAGCAGTTCTTC. Translation: CASSIEDLTYNEQFF.

The chain combines TRBV29-1 with TRBJ1-1; 8 bases match TRBD1. The length of the CDR3 is 13 residues. In germline, CDR1 is SQVTM, CDR2 ANQGSEA. V gave up 8 bases and J gave up 4 bases; unmatched junction bases: 9. The CDR3 here is CSPQGGSSTEAFF. CDR3 DNA: TGCAGCCCACAGGGGGGGTCCAGCACTGAAGCTTTCTTT.

The chain recombines TRBV20-1 with TRBJ2-1; D remains unclear. The V gene's germline CDR1 is DFQATT and CDR2 SNEGSKA (reference sequence). V lost 7 bases and J 5 bases, leaving 9 bases between the germline ends. The CDR3 consists of 11 residues. This chain's CDR3 is CSGGRNNEQFF. The CDR3 DNA reads TGCAGTGGAGGCCGAAACAATGAGCAGTTCTTC.

The chain couples TRBV6-5 to TRBJ2-7; 10 bases align to TRBD2. In germline, CDR1 is MNHEY, CDR2 SVGAGI. The CDR3 has 15 residues. Unmatched junction bases numbered 9, after V lost 6 bases and J lost 4 bases. The CDR3 DNA is TGTGCCAGCAGCGGATCGACTAGCGGGCTTTACGAGCAGTACTTC. Amino acids: CASSGSTSGLYEQYF.

In its sample, this clone was seen once. The chain links TRBV7-9 to TRBJ2-7, with a tentative D call TRBD2 (6 bases). The V end was cut by 3 bases, the J end by 7 bases, with 10 bases between. Per germline, CDR1 SEHNR and CDR2 FQNEAQ (reference sequence). The CDR3 loop spans 12 amino acids. In DNA form, the CDR3 reads TGTGCCAGCAGCTTGATAGCGGAGGAGCAGTACTTC. Protein sequence: CASSLIAEEQYF.

This clone was observed a handful of times. The V and J genes are TRBV5-1 and TRBJ2-3; D possibly corresponds to TRBD1 (5 bases). Trimming took off 6 bases at V and 1 base at J, with 12 bases between the two ends. Germline loops: CDR1 SGHRS, CDR2 YFSETQ. The CDR3 runs to 14 residues. Here the CDR3 reads CASKNLQGTDTQYF. CDR3 DNA sequence: TGCGCCAGCAAAAATCTACAGGGCACAGATACGCAGTATTTT. The full variable domain, with the rest looked up from reference TRBV5-1 and TRBJ2-3, is KAGVTQTPRYLIKTRGQQVTLSCSPISGHRSVSWYQQTPGQGLQFLFEYFSETQRNKGNFPGRFSGRQFSNSRSEMNVSTLELGDSALYLCASKNLQGTDTQYFGPGTRLTVL.

The chain uses TRBV11-2 and TRBJ1-1; TRBD1 matches at 8 bases. The junction had 5 bases not matched to a gene; V was cut back by 1 base and J by 1 base. Germline V gene lookup returns CDR1 SGHAT and CDR2 FQNNGV. This CDR3 has 16 amino acids. This CDR3 is CASSLGQGTSNTEAFF. In DNA form, the CDR3 reads TGTGCCAGCAGCTTAGGACAGGGGACCTCGAACACTGAAGCTTTCTTT.